These 12 T cell receptor beta chains were all obtained from the same sample, sequenced in a study of T cell responses to AZD1222 COVID-19 vaccine (dated by TCRdb to 2020 to 2022). Library method: the immunoSEQ multiplex PCR assay. Not all clones reach the TCRdb copy of this immuneACCESS table, which keeps in-frame sequences only. Checked studies attribute under half of the gap to unresolved V genes and leave the rest unexplained. This sample lists about 170,000 clones; around nine tenths were detected once. The leading ten clones occupy 2.5% to 3% of the sample. Sample time point, as interpreted from the label and publication: baseline before first vaccination. The sequencing here drew on peripheral blood, taken on day 0 of AZD1222 vaccination. Every receptor here comes from an adult in good health.

This clone was picked up one time. The rearrangement uses TRBV6-5 and TRBJ2-3; D unresolved. Trimming removed 6 bases from V and 0 bases from J, with 13 bases in between. The CDR3 contains 15 residues. Germline CDR1 and CDR2: MNHEY and SVGAGI. In nucleotides, the CDR3 is TGTGCCAGCAGGGGATTCAGGCGAAGCACAGATACGCAGTATTTT. Translation: CASRGFRRSTDTQYF.

The gene calls are TRBV19 and TRBJ1-4; tentative D call: TRBD1 (6 bases). CDR3 length: 16 residues. The germline V gene has CDR1 LNHDA and CDR2 SQIVND (reference sequence). Trimming stripped 3 bases from V and 5 bases from J, with 16 bases between. The CDR3 nucleotides are TGTGCCAGTAGTATCGGAAACAGGGACCGAAATGAAAAACTGTTTTTT. Its protein is CASSIGNRDRNEKLFF.

The rearrangement uses TRBV12-3 or TRBV12-4 and TRBJ1-1, with D possibly being TRBD1 (6 bases). Trimming took 6 bases from V and 8 from J, leaving 16 bases between them. The CDR3 covers 13 residues. CDR3 bases: TGTGCCAGCAGCTTACAGGGTGTAACCGAAGCTTTCTTT. Translated, it gives CASSLQGVTEAFF.

The chain employs TRBV7-2 and TRBJ1-1, with D maybe TRBD1 (5 bases). CDR3 length equals 13 residues. Trimming shortened V by 1 base and J by 7 bases, and 10 bases separated the two germline ends. The germline V gene encodes CDR1 SGHTA and CDR2 FQGNSA. The CDR3 DNA sequence: TGTGCCAGCAGCTTAGATAAGGACATTGAAGCTTTCTTT. This gives the protein CASSLDKDIEAFF. The variable domain in full, with the rest retrieved from reference TRBV7-2 and TRBJ1-1, is GAGVSQSPSNKVTEKGKDVELRCDPISGHTALYWYRQSLGQGLEFLIYFQGNSAPDKSGLPSDRFSAERTGGSVSTLTIQRTQQEDSAVYLCASSLDKDIEAFFGQGTRLTVV.

Of note for this clone: In the same sample, other DNA sequences code for this CDR3. The J gene is TRBJ1-5, the V gene TRBV5-1, with D maybe TRBD1 (6 bases). Germline values: CDR1 SGHRS, CDR2 YFSETQ. The CDR3 totals 14 residues. Deletions cut 4 bases from V and 2 bases from J, with 10 bases between. CDR3 region: CASSEGGGNQPQHF. The CDR3 nucleotides are TGCGCCAGCAGCGAAGGGGGTGGCAATCAGCCCCAGCATTTT.

In nucleotides, the CDR3 is TGTGCCAGTAGTATACAGGACAGGGAATATAGCAATCAGCCCCAGCATTTT. Protein product: CASSIQDREYSNQPQHF. The V call is TRBV19, the J call TRBJ1-5; 8 nucleotides line up with TRBD1. The CDR3 spans 17 residues. Germline-derived CDR1 and CDR2 are LNHDA and SQIVND (reference sequence). V lost 2 bases and J lost 0; bases outside the gene matches: 6.

J is TRBJ1-1 and V is TRBV4-1; weak D call: TRBD1 (5 bases). The CDR3 is made up of 16 amino acids. Germline assignment: CDR1 MGHRA and CDR2 YSYEKL. Trimming took off 1 base at V and 0 bases at J, with 12 bases between the two ends. This CDR3 is CASSQVLQGLNTEAFF. The CDR3 DNA is TGCGCCAGCAGCCAAGTTCTGCAGGGACTGAACACTGAAGCTTTCTTT.

This clone has a single count. The chain joins TRBV6-2 or TRBV6-3 to TRBJ1-4; 7 bases are shared with TRBD1. This CDR3 has 18 amino acids. With V trimmed by 4 bases and J by 0 bases, 11 bases remained unmatched. Germline-derived CDR1 and CDR2 are MNHEY and SVGEGT. Written as DNA, the CDR3 is TGTGCCAGCAGTTGGAAACCGGGACAGCAAACAACTAATGAAAAACTGTTTTTT. This sequence encodes CASSWKPGQQTTNEKLFF.

The chain uses TRBV6-2 or TRBV6-3 and TRBJ1-4; no firm D call. Germline CDR1 reads MNHEY; CDR2 reads SVGEGT. This CDR3 is built from 14 residues. V lost 2 bases, J lost 0 bases, and 4 bases lay in between. CDR3 DNA: TGTGCCAGCAGTTACATTGCAACTAATGAAAAACTGTTTTTT. Amino acid sequence: CASSYIATNEKLFF.

The rearrangement uses TRBV7-8 and TRBJ2-7, with TRBD1 as a possible D gene (6 bases). V dropped 5 bases and J dropped 0 bases, with 14 bases sitting between them. Germline CDR1 and CDR2: SGHVS and FQNEAQ. This CDR3 contains 15 residues. The DNA of the CDR3 is TGTGCCAGCAGCAGGGGACACCTGAGCTCCTACGAGCAGTACTTC. This sequence encodes CASSRGHLSSYEQYF. Together with reference TRBV7-8 and TRBJ2-7, the CDR3 gives the full variable domain: GAGVSQSPRYKVAKRGQDVALRCDPISGHVSLFWYQQALGQGPEFLTYFQNEAQLDKSGLPSDRFFAERPEGSVSTLKIQRTQQEDSAVYLCASSRGHLSSYEQYFGPGTRLTVT.

The rearrangement uses TRBV6-4 and TRBJ1-2; 7 bases agree with TRBD1. The CDR3 has 15 amino acids. The germline V gene encodes CDR1 MRHNA and CDR2 SNTAGT. The V and J ends lost 6 bases and 1 base, in that order; junction bases with no gene match: 8. The CDR3 spells CASSLTGAHNYGYTF. DNA of the CDR3: TGTGCCAGCAGCCTAACAGGGGCCCATAACTATGGCTACACCTTC.

CDR3 protein: CAWSGVILNTEAFF. Written as DNA, the CDR3 is TGTGCCTGGAGTGGGGTTATTCTGAACACTGAAGCTTTCTTT. This chain joins TRBV30 and TRBJ1-1; D ambiguous. The V end lost 1 base, the J end lost 0 bases, and 9 bases lay between the germline ends. The CDR3 has 14 amino acids. Germline V gives CDR1 GTSNPN, CDR2 SVGIG (reference sequence).